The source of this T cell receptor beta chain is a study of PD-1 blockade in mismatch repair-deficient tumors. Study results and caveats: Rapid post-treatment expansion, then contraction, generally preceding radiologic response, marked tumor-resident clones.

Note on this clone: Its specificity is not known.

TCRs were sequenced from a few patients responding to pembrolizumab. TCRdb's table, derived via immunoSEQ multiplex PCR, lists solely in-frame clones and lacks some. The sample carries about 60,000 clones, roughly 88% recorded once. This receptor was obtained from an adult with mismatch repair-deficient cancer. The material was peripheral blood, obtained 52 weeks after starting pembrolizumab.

CDR3 protein: CASSLEGTGSYEQYF. CDR3 DNA: TGTGCCAGCAGCTTAGAAGGGACAGGCTCCTACGAGCAGTACTTC. This rearrangement joins TRBV7-9 to TRBJ2-7; 8 bases map to TRBD1. The CDR3 covers 15 residues. Germline CDR1 SEHNR, CDR2 FQNEAQ (reference sequence). The ends lost 1 base at V and 0 bases at J; junction bases unmatched: 2.